The source of this T cell receptor (beta chain) is a study of cytomegalovirus exposure and HLA in healthy donors. Germline CDR1 is SNHLY and CDR2 is FYNNEI. This CDR3 has 14 residues. V shed 4 bases and J shed 5 bases, with 11 bases lying between them. It was the approximately 130-subject validation cohort, separate from the approximately 690-subject first cohort, to which the donors belonged. TCRdb's copy holds only in-frame clones and misses some; the assay was immunoSEQ multiplex PCR. The sample consists of approximately 57,000 clones, approximately 95% of them appearing once. This chain uses TRBV2 with TRBJ1-4; D perhaps matches TRBD1 (5 bases). The receptor's source is a woman in her late teens or twenties in good health and CMV-seronegative. Specimen: PBMCs. CDR3 in DNA: TGTGCCAGCAGTGCGAAGGGACTAAATGAAAAACTGTTTTTT. Amino acid sequence: CASSAKGLNEKLFF.